This passage covers 3 T cell receptor beta chains from one sample sequenced in a study of T cells in tuberculosis. Sorting used thawed, overnight-rested PBMC stained with anti-CD3, a viability dye and GMM-loaded CD1B tetramer. C32 glucose monomycolate from Rhodococcus equi was loaded onto the CD1B tetramers. The method was immunoSEQ multiplex PCR; TCRdb's version includes in-frame clones alone and lacks a portion of them. Found here are nearly 60,000 clones, roughly 90% of them singletons; the top ten hold around a fifth. What was sequenced was CD1b-GMM tetramer-negative cells sorted from PBMCs. These receptor sequences come from an adult woman with latent tuberculosis.

This chain joins TRBV29-1 and TRBJ1-1; possible D gene TRBD1, 6 bases. Germline V gene lookup returns CDR1 SQVTM and CDR2 ANQGSEA. The CDR3 runs to 12 residues. The germline V and J ends were trimmed by 4 bases and 10 bases, with 16 bases remaining between them. This CDR3 is CSVVRGPIGAFF. CDR3 coding DNA: TGCAGCGTTGTCAGGGGCCCGATAGGAGCTTTCTTT.

This sequence joins TRBV11-2 and TRBJ2-1, with D perhaps TRBD2 (6 bases). V lost 5 bases and J lost 7, with 18 bases in between. CDR3 length: 15 amino acids. Germline V gives CDR1 SGHAT, CDR2 FQNNGV. CDR3 region: CASSAAGGNHNEQFF. The CDR3 DNA is TGTGCCAGCAGCGCTGCAGGCGGGAACCATAATGAGCAGTTCTTC.

V usage is TRBV6-4 and J usage is TRBJ2-1; TRBD2 matches 13 bases. The CDR3 is 15 residues long. Germline assignment: CDR1 MRHNA and CDR2 SNTAGT. V was pared by 3 bases and J by 7 bases, with 3 bases of the junction left unmatched. This CDR3 is CASSEGTSGTNEQFF. The CDR3, as DNA: TGTGCCAGCAGTGAAGGGACTAGCGGGACTAATGAGCAGTTCTTC.